The entry below gives a single T cell receptor (beta chain) sequence along with its context. Other DNA sequences within the sample encode an identical CDR3. V was pared by 7 bases and J by 3 bases, with 4 bases between. The germline V gene encodes CDR1 MNHNS and CDR2 SASEGT. CDR3 length: 10 amino acids. The data derive from a study of T cell clones after liver transplantation. Across the study: Samples came from ITN030ST, which attempted immunosuppression withdrawal within 2 years of liver transplantation. Post-transplant blood was tracked for graft-donor-reactive T cell clones identified in a pre-transplant mixed lymphocyte reaction.

The repertoire was sequenced with immunoSEQ multiplex PCR; TCRdb's copy has only in-frame clones and lacks some. The table includes under 85,000 clones, around 80% detected once. The sequence was collected from a human patient who received a liver transplant. Some of the T cells may derive from the graft donor. Source: CD4+ T cells from blood, taken 12 months after liver transplant. J is TRBJ2-7 and V is TRBV6-1, with D hard to call. The chain's CDR3 is CASKDYEQYF. In DNA form, the CDR3 reads TGTGCCAGCAAAGACTACGAGCAGTACTTC.